This T cell receptor beta chain was recovered during a study of CD8 T cells in Susac syndrome. CDR1 SGHNT and CDR2 YENEEA come from the germline V gene. V lost 3 bases, J lost 7 bases, and 6 bases stayed unmatched. The CDR3 runs to 14 residues. Random hexamers were used to reverse transcribe 0.5 to 1 ug of RNA. By means of immunoSEQ multiplex PCR, TCR beta CDR3 spanning 54 Vbeta and 13 Jbeta underwent amplification. TCRdb re-called the immunoSEQ multiplex PCR reads with MiXCR, one entry per CDR3 protein. The table includes roughly 250,000 distinct CDR3 sequences, roughly 95% detected once. The TCR was taken from a human donor with Susac syndrome. Input material: CD4+ T cells from PBMCs. The chain employs TRBV11-3 and TRBJ1-2; 9 nucleotides line up with TRBD1. The DNA for the CDR3 is TGTGCCAGCAGCTTGCGGGACAGGGCCCTTGGCTACACCTTC. It translates to CASSLRDRALGYTF.